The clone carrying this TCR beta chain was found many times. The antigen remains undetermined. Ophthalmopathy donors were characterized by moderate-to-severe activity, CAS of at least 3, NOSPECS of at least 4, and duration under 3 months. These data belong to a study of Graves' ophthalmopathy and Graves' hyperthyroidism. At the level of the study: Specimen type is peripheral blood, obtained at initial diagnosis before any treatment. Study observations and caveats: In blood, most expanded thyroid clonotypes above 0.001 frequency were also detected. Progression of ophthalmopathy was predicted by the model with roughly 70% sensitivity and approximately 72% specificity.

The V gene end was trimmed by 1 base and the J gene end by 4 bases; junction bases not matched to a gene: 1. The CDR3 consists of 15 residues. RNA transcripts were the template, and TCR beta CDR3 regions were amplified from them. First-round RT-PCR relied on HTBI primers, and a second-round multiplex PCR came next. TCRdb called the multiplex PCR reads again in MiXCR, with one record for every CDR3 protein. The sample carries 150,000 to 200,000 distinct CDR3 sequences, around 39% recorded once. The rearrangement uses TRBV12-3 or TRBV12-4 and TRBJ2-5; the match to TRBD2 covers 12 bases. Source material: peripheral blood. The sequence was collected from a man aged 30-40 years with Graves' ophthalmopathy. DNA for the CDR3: TGTGCCAGCAGTTTAGGGACTAGCGGGACAGAGACCCAGTACTTC. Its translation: CASSLGTSGTETQYF.